This TCR beta chain appears in the sequencing data of a study of T cells expressing NK-cell markers. The germline gives CDR1 SEHNR, CDR2 FQNEAQ (reference sequence). This CDR3 comprises 14 residues. TCRdb reprocessed the 5' RACE reads and reports one entry per CDR3 protein, with no DNA. Its table lists roughly 390,000 distinct CDR3 sequences. The sequenced sample was blood T cells: a sorted CD56 or NKG2C T cell subset, CD4+ or CD8+ T cells, or bulk PBMC T cells (not recorded which). This TCR derives from a man aged 18 to 69 in good health. The gene calls are TRBV7-9 and TRBJ2-7. The CDR3 loop is CASSFEEISYEQYF.